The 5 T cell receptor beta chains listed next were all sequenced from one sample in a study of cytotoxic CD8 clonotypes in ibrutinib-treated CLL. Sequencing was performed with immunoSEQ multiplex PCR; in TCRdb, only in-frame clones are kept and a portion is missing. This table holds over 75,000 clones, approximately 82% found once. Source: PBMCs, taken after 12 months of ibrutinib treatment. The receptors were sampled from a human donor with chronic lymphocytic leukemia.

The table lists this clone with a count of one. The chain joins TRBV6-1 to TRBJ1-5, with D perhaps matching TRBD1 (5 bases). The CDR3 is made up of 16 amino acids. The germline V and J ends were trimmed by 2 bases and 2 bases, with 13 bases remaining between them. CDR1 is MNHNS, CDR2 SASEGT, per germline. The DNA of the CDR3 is TGTGCCAGCAGTGAATGGGGGGGAAGGGGCAATCAGCCCCAGCATTTT. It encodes CASSEWGGRGNQPQHF.

CDR3 loop: CATSDRDSYEQYF. The CDR3 DNA is TGTGCCACATCGGACAGAGACTCCTACGAGCAGTACTTC. V gene TRBV10-3 combines with J gene TRBJ2-7, with D tentatively TRBD1 (6 bases). V lost 10 bases to trimming and J lost 0 bases, with 13 bases between them. The CDR3 length is 13 residues. CDR1 and CDR2 from the germline V gene are ENHRY and SYGVKD.

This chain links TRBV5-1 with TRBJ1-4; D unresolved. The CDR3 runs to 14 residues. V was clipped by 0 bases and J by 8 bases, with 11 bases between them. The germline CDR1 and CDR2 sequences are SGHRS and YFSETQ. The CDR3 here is CASSLVSDPEKLFF. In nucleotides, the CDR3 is TGCGCCAGCAGCTTGGTATCCGATCCAGAAAAACTGTTTTTT.

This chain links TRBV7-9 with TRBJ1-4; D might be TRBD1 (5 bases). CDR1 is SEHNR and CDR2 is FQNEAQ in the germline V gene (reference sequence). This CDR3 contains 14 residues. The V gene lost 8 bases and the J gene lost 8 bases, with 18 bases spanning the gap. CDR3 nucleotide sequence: TGTGCCAGCGGCCTGGGACGAGATGAGGAAAAACTGTTTTTT. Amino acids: CASGLGRDEEKLFF.

CDR3 region: CAWSVSTVLSGNTIYF. For the CDR3, the DNA is TGTGCCTGGAGTGTGTCGACAGTCCTCTCTGGAAACACCATATATTTT. V and J are TRBV30 and TRBJ1-3; D perhaps matches TRBD1 (5 bases). The CDR3 covers 16 residues. V was cut by 0 bases and J by 0 bases, with 12 bases left in between. CDR1 is GTSNPN, CDR2 SVGIG, per germline (reference sequence).